This TCR beta chain was sequenced during a study of shared clonotypes between healthy human individuals. Study-wide results and caveats: In having few donors, the study represented limited genetic and exposure-history diversity.

Sequencing used immunoSEQ multiplex PCR; TCRdb keeps in-frame clones, though not all of them. The table has roughly 2.6 million clones, around nine tenths seen once; the top ten hold 0.13% to 0.15%. As regards this clone: The antigen remains undetermined.

The V and J ends lost 4 bases and 2 bases respectively, with 12 bases between them. There are 14 residues in the CDR3. In germline, CDR1 is MGHRA, CDR2 YSYEKL. The TCR originated in a man in his late teens or twenties in good health. Sequencing used naive CD4+ T cells sorted from blood. Regarding subset: CD45RA+ positively selected. The chain carries TRBV4-1 and TRBJ2-7, with D hard to call. The CDR3 nucleotides are TGCGCCAGCAGCCCAGGTTTTGGGCCCTACGAGCAGTACTTC. This gives the protein CASSPGFGPYEQYF.